The rows below give T cell receptor beta chains drawn from one sample of a study of T cell repertoires in cytomegalovirus infection. A single record per CDR3 protein comes from TCRdb applying MiXCR to the reads. The table shows around 310,000 distinct CDR3 sequences, with roughly 29% occurring only once. Antigen specificity for these receptors is unknown. The starting material was cultured PBMCs, obtained from culture after CMV antigen stimulation. The receptors shown here come from a human donor in good health (CMV status not recorded). Some clones in this sample may be carry-over from other donors' samples. Both conserved end residues are part of each CDR3. The D gene is left open where the match is weak. Not all rows give a size; the values are once, few, many and, for expanded clones, a class.

clone_size	d_call	j_call	v_call	cdr3_aa	cdr3_nt
few	.	TRBJ1-2	TRBV27	CASSHQRARGGYTF	TGTGCCAGCAGTCACCAGCGGGCGCGGGGTGGCTACACCTTC
.	TRBD2	TRBJ2-1	TRBV11-2	CASSLAYLRGGRAGEQFF	TGTGCCAGCAGCTTAGCGTACCTCCGTGGAGGGAGGGCCGGTGAGCAGTTCTTC
few	TRBD1	TRBJ1-2	TRBV5-1	CASSLRGQHQVYGYTF	TGCGCCAGCAGCTTGCGGGGACAGCACCAGGTCTATGGCTACACCTTC
few	TRBD1	TRBJ2-7	TRBV7-2	CASSSAGTGSYEQYF	TGTGCCAGCAGCTCGGCCGGGACAGGGTCCTACGAGCAGTACTTC
.	TRBD1	TRBJ2-1	TRBV6-8	CASSRFTRDRGWNEQFF	TGTGCCAGCAGCCGATTCACCCGGGACAGGGGTTGGAATGAGCAGTTCTTC
.	.	TRBJ2-7	TRBV7-7	CASSPLGLGEQYF	TGTGCCAGCAGCCCATTAGGGCTTGGGGAGCAGTACTTC
.	.	TRBJ2-3	TRBV7-3	CASGDSSTDTQYF	TGTGCCAGCGGGGACTCTAGCACAGATACGCAGTATTTT
.	.	TRBJ2-1	TRBV4-2	CASSQVGQRTLSYNEQFF	TGTGCCAGCAGCCAAGTAGGACAACGCACCCTCTCCTACAATGAGCAGTTCTTC
.	.	TRBJ2-1	TRBV7-4	CASSSGSVNNEQFF	TGTGCCAGCAGCTCGGGCTCTGTAAACAATGAGCAGTTCTTC
many	.	TRBJ2-2	TRBV11-2	CASSSRGGLASGELFF	TGTGCCAGCAGCTCCCGGGGAGGCCTAGCTAGCGGGGAGCTGTTTTTT
.	TRBD2	TRBJ2-3	TRBV7-2	CASSPGLAEHTDTQYF	TGTGCCAGCAGCCCGGGACTAGCGGAGCACACAGATACGCAGTATTTT
.	.	TRBJ1-5	TRBV6-1	CASSEQEFQPQHF	TGTGCCAGCAGTGAACAAGAGTTTCAGCCCCAGCATTTT
.	TRBD2	TRBJ2-7	TRBV18	CASSRAGMFEREGPHEQYF	TGTGCCAGCTCACGGGCTGGAATGTTCGAGCGGGAGGGCCCCCACGAGCAGTACTTC
.	.	TRBJ1-1	TRBV7-2	CASSLGRARGEAFF	TGTGCCAGCAGCTTAGGAAGGGCCCGGGGAGAAGCTTTCTTT
many	.	TRBJ2-1	TRBV7-2	CASSPSRGRNEQFF	TGTGCCAGCAGCCCCTCCCGAGGGAGGAATGAGCAGTTCTTC
once	TRBD1	TRBJ1-1	TRBV20-1	CSAREGQGPEAFF	TGCAGTGCTAGAGAAGGACAGGGACCCGAAGCTTTCTTT
few	.	TRBJ1-1	TRBV6-1	CASSDSDWNTEAFF	TGTGCCAGCAGTGACTCCGACTGGAACACTGAAGCTTTCTTT
.	TRBD1	TRBJ1-5	TRBV29-1	CSVSTGGANQPQHF	TGCAGCGTTTCGACAGGGGGAGCCAATCAGCCCCAGCATTTT
.	.	TRBJ2-2	TRBV7-6	CASSPLGAGELFF	TGTGCCAGCAGCCCCCTGGGGGCCGGGGAGCTGTTTTTT
few	TRBD2	TRBJ2-1	TRBV7-2	CASSLVSGGAFEQFF	TGTGCCAGCAGCTTAGTTAGCGGGGGGGCCTTTGAGCAGTTCTTC
few	TRBD1	TRBJ1-5	TRBV12-3/TRBV12-4	CASSFDREAPQHF	TGTGCCAGCAGTTTTGACAGGGAGGCGCCCCAGCATTTT
few	TRBD1	TRBJ1-2	TRBV28	CASSSSSTGGDYGYTF	TGTGCCAGCAGTTCCTCATCGACAGGGGGCGACTATGGCTACACCTTC
.	TRBD2	TRBJ2-1	TRBV5-1	CASSSRTSGRGNEQFF	TGCGCCAGCAGCTCCAGGACTAGCGGGAGGGGAAATGAGCAGTTCTTC
once	.	TRBJ2-1	TRBV15	CATSRASGPPHEQFF	TGTGCCACCAGCAGAGCCTCGGGACCTCCCCATGAGCAGTTCTTC
.	.	TRBJ1-4	TRBV14	CASSPRAGNEKLFF	TGTGCCAGCAGCCCCAGAGCCGGTAATGAAAAACTGTTTTTT
once	.	TRBJ1-2	TRBV5-4	CASSLEVQRGACTF	TGTGCCAGCAGCTTGGAGGTCCAACGGGGTGCTTGCACCTTC
few	TRBD2	TRBJ2-1	TRBV7-9	CASSLGLAALSVEQFF	TGTGCCAGCAGCTTAGGACTAGCGGCCCTCTCGGTTGAGCAGTTCTTC
.	.	TRBJ1-1	TRBV7-9	CASSHTDTGRPEAFF	TGTGCCAGCAGCCACACTGATACAGGACGTCCTGAAGCTTTCTTT
.	.	TRBJ1-2	TRBV29-1	CSVDAEDYGYTF	TGCAGCGTTGACGCAGAAGACTATGGCTACACCTTC